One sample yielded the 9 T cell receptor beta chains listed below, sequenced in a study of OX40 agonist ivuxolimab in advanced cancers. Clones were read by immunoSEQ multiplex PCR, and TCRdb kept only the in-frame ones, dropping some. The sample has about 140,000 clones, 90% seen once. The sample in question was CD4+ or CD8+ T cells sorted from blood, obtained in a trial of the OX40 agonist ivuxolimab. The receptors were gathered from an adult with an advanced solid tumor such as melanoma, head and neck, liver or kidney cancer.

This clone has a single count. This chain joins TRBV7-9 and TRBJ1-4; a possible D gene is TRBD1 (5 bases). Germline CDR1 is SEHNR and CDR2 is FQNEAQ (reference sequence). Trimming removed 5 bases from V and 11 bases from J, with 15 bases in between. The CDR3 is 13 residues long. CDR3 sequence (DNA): TGTGCCAGCAGCATTCCGACAGAGGGGAAACTGTTTTTT. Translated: CASSIPTEGKLFF.

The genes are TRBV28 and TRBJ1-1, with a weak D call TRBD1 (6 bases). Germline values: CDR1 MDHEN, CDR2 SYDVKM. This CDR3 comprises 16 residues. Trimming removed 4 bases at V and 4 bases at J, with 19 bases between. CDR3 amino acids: CASSWGASGNPTEAFF. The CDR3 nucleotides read TGTGCCAGCAGTTGGGGGGCGTCAGGGAACCCCACTGAAGCTTTCTTT.

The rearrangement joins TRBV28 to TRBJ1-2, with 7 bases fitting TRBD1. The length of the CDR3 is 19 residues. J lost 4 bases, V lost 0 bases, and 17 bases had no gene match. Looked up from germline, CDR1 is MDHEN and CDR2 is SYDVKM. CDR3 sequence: CASSLWSGTALINFYGYTF. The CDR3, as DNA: TGTGCCAGCAGTTTATGGAGCGGGACAGCGCTGATCAACTTCTATGGCTACACCTTC.

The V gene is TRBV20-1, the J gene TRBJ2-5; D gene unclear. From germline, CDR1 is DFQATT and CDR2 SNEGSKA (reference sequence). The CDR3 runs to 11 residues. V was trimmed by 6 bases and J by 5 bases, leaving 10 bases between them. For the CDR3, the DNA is TGCAGTGCCTCATACCCGGAGACCCAGTACTTC. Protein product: CSASYPETQYF.

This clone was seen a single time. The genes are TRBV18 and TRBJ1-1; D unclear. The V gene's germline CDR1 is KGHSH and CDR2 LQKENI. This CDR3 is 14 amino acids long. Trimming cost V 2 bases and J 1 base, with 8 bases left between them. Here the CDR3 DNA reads TGTGCCAGCTCACCAGGGGTTGAGAACACTGAAGCTTTCTTT. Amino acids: CASSPGVENTEAFF.

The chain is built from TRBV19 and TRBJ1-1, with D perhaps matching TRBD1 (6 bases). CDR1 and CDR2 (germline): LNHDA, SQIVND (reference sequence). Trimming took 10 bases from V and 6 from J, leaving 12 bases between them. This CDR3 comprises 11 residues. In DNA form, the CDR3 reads TGTGCCATTCAAACAGGGTCTGAAGCTTTCTTT. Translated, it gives CAIQTGSEAFF.

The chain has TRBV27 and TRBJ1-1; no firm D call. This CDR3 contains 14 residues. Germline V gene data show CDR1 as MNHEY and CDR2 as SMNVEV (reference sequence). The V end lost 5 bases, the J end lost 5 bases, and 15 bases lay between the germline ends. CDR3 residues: CASSLKAGGTEAFF. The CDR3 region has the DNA TGTGCCAGCAGTCTAAAGGCCGGTGGAACTGAAGCTTTCTTT.

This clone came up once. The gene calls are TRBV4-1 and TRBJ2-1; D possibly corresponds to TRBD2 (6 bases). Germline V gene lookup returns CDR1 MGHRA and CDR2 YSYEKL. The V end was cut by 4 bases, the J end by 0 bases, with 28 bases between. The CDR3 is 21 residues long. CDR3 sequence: CASSRERPEILASSSYNEQFF. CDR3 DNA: TGCGCCAGCAGCCGGGAACGCCCGGAGATCCTAGCGTCGAGCTCCTACAATGAGCAGTTCTTC.

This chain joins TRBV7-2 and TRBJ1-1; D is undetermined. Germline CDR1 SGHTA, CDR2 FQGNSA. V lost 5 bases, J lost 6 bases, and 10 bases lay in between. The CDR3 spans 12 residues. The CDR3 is CASSGPFAEAFF. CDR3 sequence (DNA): TGTGCCAGCAGCGGTCCTTTTGCTGAAGCTTTCTTT.